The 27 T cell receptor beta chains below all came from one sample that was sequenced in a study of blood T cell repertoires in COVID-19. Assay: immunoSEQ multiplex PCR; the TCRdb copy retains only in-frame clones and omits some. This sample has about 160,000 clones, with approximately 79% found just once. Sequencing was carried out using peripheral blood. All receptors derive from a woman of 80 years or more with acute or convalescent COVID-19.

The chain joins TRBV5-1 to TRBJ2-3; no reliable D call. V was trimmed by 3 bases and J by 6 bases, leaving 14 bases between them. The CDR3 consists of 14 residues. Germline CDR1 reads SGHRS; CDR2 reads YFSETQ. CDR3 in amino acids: CASSSDSPGDTQYF. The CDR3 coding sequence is TGCGCCAGCAGCTCCGACTCCCCCGGGGATACGCAGTATTTT.

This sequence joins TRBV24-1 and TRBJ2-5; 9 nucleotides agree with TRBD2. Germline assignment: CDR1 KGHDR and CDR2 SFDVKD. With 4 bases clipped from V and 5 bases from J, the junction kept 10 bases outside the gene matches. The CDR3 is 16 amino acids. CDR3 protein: CATSEPAGGSRETQYF. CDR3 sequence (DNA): TGTGCCACCAGTGAGCCAGCGGGAGGAAGTCGGGAGACCCAGTACTTC.

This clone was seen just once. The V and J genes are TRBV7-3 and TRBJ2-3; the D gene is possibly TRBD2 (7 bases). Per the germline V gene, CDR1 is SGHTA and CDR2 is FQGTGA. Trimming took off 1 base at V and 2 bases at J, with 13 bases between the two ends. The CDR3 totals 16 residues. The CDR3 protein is CASSLNSGGHTDTQYF. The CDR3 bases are TGTGCCAGCAGCTTAAATTCCGGGGGGCACACAGATACGCAGTATTTT.

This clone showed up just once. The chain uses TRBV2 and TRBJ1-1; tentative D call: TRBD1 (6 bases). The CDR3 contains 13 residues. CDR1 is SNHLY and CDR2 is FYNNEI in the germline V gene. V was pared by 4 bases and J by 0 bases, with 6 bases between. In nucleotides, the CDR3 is TGTGCCAGCAGTGGGGACATGAACACTGAAGCTTTCTTT. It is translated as CASSGDMNTEAFF. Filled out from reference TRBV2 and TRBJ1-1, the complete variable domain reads EPEVTQTPSHQVTQMGQEVILRCVPISNHLYFYWYRQILGQKVEFLVSFYNNEISEKSEIFDDQFSVERPDGSNFTLKIRSTKLEDSAMYFCASSGDMNTEAFFGQGTRLTVV.

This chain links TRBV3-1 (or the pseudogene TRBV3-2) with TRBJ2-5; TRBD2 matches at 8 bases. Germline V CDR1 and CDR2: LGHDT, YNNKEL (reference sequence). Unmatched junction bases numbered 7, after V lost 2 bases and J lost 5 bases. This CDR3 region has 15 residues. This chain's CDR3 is CASSQTMTSEETQYF. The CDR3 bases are TGTGCCAGCAGCCAAACTATGACTAGCGAGGAGACCCAGTACTTC.

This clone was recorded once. In DNA form, the CDR3 reads TGTGCCAGCAAGGGGACTAGCGGGAGCTTGTACGAGCAGTACTTC. Translation: CASKGTSGSLYEQYF. This sequence joins TRBV6-6 and TRBJ2-7; 14 nucleotides line up with TRBD2. J lost 4 bases, V lost 7 bases, and 6 bases had no gene match. The CDR3 has 15 residues. CDR1 is MNHNY and CDR2 is SVGAGI in the germline V gene (reference sequence).

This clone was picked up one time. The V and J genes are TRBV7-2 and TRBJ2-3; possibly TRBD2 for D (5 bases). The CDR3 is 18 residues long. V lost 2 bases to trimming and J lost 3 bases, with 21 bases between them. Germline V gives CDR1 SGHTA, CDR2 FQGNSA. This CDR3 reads CASSLRRSPAAETDTQYF. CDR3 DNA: TGTGCCAGCAGCTTAAGGCGGTCCCCAGCGGCGGAAACAGATACGCAGTATTTT.

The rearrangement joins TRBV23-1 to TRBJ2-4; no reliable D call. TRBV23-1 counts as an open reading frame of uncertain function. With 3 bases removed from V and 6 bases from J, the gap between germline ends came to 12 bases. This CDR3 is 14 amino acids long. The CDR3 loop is CASSQREVINIQYF. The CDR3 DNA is TGCGCCAGCAGTCAGCGAGAGGTAATAAACATTCAGTACTTC.

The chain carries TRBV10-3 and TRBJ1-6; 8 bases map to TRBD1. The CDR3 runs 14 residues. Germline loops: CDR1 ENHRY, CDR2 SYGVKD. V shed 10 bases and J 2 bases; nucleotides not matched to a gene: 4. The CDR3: CATLDRAYNSPLHF. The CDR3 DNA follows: TGTGCCACCCTGGACAGGGCCTATAATTCACCCCTCCACTTT.

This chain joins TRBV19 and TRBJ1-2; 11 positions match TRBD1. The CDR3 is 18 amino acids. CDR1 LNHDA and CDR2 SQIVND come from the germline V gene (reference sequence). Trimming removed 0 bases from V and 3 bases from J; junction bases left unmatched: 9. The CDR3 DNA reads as TGTGCCAGTAGTATAGATCATCGCCGGGGACAGGGGGACTATGGCTACACCTTC. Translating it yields CASSIDHRRGQGDYGYTF.

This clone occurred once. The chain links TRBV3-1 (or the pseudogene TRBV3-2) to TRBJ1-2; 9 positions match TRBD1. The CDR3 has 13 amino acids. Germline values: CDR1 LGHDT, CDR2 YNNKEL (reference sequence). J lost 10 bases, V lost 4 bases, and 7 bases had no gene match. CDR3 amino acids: CASSRRGTGHYTF. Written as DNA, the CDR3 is TGTGCCAGCAGCCGGAGGGGGACAGGGCACTACACCTTC.

The CDR3: CASRPGQGTDTQYF. CDR3 DNA sequence: TGTGCCAGCAGACCGGGACAGGGGACAGATACGCAGTATTTT. The V gene is TRBV7-9, the J gene TRBJ2-3; 10 bases match TRBD1. Per germline, CDR1 SEHNR and CDR2 FQNEAQ (reference sequence). This CDR3 is built from 14 residues. Germline trimming cut 6 bases from V and 3 bases from J; bases unmatched to any gene: 3. Variable domain in full (rest from reference TRBV7-9 and TRBJ2-3): DTGVSQNPRHKITKRGQNVTFRCDPISEHNRLYWYRQTLGQGPEFLTYFQNEAQLEKSRLLSDRFSAERPKGSFSTLEIQRTEQGDSAMYLCASRPGQGTDTQYFGPGTRLTVL.

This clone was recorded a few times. CDR3 in amino acids: CASRAPGSNEKLFF. CDR3 DNA: TGTGCCAGCAGAGCGCCGGGGAGTAATGAAAAACTGTTTTTT. The genes are TRBV25-1 and TRBJ1-4; D gene uncertain. The CDR3 is 14 residues long. CDR1 is MGHDK, CDR2 SYGVNS, per germline. V was clipped by 6 bases and J by 4 bases, with 12 bases between them.

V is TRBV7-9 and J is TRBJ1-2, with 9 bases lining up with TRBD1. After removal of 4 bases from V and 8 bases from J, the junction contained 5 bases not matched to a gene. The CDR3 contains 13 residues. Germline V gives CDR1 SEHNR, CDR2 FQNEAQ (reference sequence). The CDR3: CASSSRQGVGYTF. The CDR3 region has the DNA TGTGCCAGCAGCTCCCGACAGGGGGTGGGCTACACCTTC.

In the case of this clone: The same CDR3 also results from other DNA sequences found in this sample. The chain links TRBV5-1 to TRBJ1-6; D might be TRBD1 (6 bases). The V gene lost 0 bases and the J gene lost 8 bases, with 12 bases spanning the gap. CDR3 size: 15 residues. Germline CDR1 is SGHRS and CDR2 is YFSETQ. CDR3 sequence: CASSLAGQGYSPLHF. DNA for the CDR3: TGCGCCAGCAGCTTGGCAGGCCAGGGGTATTCACCCCTCCACTTT.

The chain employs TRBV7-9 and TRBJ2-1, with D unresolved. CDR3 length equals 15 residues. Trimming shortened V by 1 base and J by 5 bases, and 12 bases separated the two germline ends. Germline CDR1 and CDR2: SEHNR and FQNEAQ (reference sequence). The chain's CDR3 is CASSLGSLDNNEQFF. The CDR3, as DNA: TGTGCCAGCAGCTTAGGAAGCCTAGATAACAATGAGCAGTTCTTC.

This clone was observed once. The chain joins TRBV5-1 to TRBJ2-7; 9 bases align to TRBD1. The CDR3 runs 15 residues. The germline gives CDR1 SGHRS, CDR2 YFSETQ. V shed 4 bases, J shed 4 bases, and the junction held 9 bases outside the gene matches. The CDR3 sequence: CASSRRTGVSYEQYF. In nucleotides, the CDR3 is TGCGCCAGCAGCCGACGGACAGGGGTTAGTTACGAGCAGTACTTC.

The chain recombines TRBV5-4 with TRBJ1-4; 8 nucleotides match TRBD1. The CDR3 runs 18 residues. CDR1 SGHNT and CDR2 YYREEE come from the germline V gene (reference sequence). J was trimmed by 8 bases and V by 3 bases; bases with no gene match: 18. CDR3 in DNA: TGTGCCAGCAGCTCACCGGGACAGGCTTCTGGGAGGGGCGAAAAACTGTTTTTT. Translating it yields CASSSPGQASGRGEKLFF.

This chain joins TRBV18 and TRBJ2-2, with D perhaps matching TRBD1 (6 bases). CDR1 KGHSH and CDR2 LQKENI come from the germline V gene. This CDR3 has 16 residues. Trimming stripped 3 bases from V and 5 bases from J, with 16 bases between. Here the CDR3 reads CASSPVAAGETGELFF. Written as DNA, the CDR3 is TGTGCCAGCTCACCCGTCGCGGCAGGGGAGACCGGGGAGCTGTTTTTT. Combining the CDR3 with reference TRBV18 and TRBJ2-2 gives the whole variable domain NAGVMQNPRHLVRRRGQEARLRCSPMKGHSHVYWYRQLPEEGLKFMVYLQKENIIDESGMPKERFSAEFPKEGPSILRIQQVVRGDSAAYFCASSPVAAGETGELFFGEGSRLTVL.

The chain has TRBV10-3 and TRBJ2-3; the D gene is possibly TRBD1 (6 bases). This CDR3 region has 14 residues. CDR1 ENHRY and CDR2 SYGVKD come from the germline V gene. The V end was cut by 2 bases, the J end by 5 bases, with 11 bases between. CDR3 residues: CAISEVGQKDTQYF. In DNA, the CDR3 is TGTGCCATCAGTGAGGTCGGACAGAAAGATACGCAGTATTTT.

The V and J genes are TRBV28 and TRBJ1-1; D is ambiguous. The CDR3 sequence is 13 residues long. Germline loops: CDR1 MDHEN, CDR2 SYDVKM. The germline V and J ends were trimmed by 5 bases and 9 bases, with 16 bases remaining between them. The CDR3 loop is CASSRGGVKKAFF. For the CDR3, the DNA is TGTGCCAGCAGTCGTGGCGGGGTGAAGAAAGCTTTCTTT. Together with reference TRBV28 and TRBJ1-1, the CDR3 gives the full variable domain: DVKVTQSSRYLVKRTGEKVFLECVQDMDHENMFWYRQDPGLGLRLIYFSYDVKMKEKGDIPEGYSVSREKKERFSLILESASTNQTSMYLCASSRGGVKKAFFGQGTRLTVV.

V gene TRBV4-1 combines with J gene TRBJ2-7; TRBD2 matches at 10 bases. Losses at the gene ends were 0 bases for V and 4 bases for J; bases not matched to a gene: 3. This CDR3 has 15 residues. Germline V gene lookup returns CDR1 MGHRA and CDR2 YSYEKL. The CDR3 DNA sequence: TGCGCCAGCAGCCAAGAGGAACTAGCGGGGTACGAGCAGTACTTC. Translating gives CASSQEELAGYEQYF.

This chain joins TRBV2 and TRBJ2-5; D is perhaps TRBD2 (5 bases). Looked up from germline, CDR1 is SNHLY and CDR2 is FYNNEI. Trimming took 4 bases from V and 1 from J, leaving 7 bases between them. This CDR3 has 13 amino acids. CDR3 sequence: CASSVAGQETQYF. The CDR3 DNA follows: TGTGCCAGCAGTGTGGCGGGCCAAGAGACCCAGTACTTC. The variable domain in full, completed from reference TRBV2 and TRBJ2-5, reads EPEVTQTPSHQVTQMGQEVILRCVPISNHLYFYWYRQILGQKVEFLVSFYNNEISEKSEIFDDQFSVERPDGSNFTLKIRSTKLEDSAMYFCASSVAGQETQYFGPGTRLLVL.

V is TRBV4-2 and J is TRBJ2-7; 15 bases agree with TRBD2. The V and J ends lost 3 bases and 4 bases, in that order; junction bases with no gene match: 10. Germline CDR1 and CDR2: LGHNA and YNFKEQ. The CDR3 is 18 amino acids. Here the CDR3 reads CASSHPTGTSGRLYEQYF. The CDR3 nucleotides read TGTGCCAGCAGCCATCCGACCGGGACTAGCGGGAGGTTATACGAGCAGTACTTC.

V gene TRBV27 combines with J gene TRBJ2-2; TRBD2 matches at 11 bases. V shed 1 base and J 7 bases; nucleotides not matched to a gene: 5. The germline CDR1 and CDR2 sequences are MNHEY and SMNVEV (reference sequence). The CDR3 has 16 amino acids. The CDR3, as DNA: TGTGCCAGCAGTTTATTAGCGGGAGGGACGGTCGGGGAGCTGTTTTTT. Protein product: CASSLLAGGTVGELFF.

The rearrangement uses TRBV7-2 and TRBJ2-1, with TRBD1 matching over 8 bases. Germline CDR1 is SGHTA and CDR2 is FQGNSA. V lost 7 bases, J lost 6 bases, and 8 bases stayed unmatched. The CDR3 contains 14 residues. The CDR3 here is CASNPRQGLNEQFF. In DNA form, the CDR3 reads TGTGCCAGCAACCCGAGACAGGGGCTCAATGAGCAGTTCTTC.

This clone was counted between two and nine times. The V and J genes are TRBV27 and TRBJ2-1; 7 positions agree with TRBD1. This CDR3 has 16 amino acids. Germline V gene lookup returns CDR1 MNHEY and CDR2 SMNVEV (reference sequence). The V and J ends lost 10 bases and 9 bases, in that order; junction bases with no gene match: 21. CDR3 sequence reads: CATSKRVTGWFGEQFF. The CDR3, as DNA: TGTGCCACCTCGAAAAGGGTGACAGGGTGGTTCGGTGAGCAGTTCTTC.